In its sample, the clone carrying this T cell receptor (beta chain) was seen a few times. The target antigen is unknown. These data come from a study of cytomegalovirus exposure and HLA in healthy donors. Samples came from healthy bone marrow donors. The CDR3 is 15 amino acids. V was clipped by 4 bases and J by 5 bases; unmatched bases: 5. The germline V gene encodes CDR1 MDHEN and CDR2 SYDVKM. PCR involved 60 Vbeta and 13 Jbeta primers. Only in-frame clones appear in the TCRdb table, and some are missing; sequencing was by immunoSEQ multiplex PCR. This table has around 180,000 clones, almost 85% appearing once. Overall study findings and caveats: There were some public TCRs occurring in many donors, but most TCR sequences were rare.

The rearrangement links TRBV28 to TRBJ2-5, with 12 bases that match TRBD2. Source material: PBMCs. The sequence derives from a woman in her 50s in good health and CMV-seronegative. CDR3 region: CASSSPSGRGETQYF. For the CDR3, the DNA is TGTGCCAGCAGTTCTCCTAGCGGGAGGGGTGAGACCCAGTACTTC. The whole variable domain, remainder taken from reference TRBV28 and TRBJ2-5, is DVKVTQSSRYLVKRTGEKVFLECVQDMDHENMFWYRQDPGLGLRLIYFSYDVKMKEKGDIPEGYSVSREKKERFSLILESASTNQTSMYLCASSSPSGRGETQYFGPGTRLLVL.